The TCR beta chain described here comes from a study of T-cell memory formation after mild COVID-19. Study outcomes and limitations: A subset of responding clones appeared in pre-infection memory, suggesting cross-reactive memory joined.

Employing constant-segment primers, 5'RACE generated TCR alpha and TCR beta cDNA libraries bearing sample barcodes and UMIs. TCRdb independently ran MiXCR on the 5' RACE reads; one entry per CDR3 protein. The sample holds approximately 45,000 distinct CDR3 sequences; less than 8% are singletons and the top ten take approximately 0.74%. This clonotype showed up many times. Its antigen is not identified. The CDR3 contains 12 residues. Trimming pared 7 bases from V and 16 bases from J, leaving 20 bases between. CDR1 and CDR2 (germline): SEHNR, FQNEAQ (reference sequence). The sequence came from an adult who had mild COVID-19 (a few samples of this study predate the infection). Cell type and time point are not known. Specimen: PBMCs or a T cell subset sorted from them (not recorded which). This chain uses TRBV7-9 with TRBJ2-1, with D tentatively TRBD1 (5 bases). The CDR3 DNA sequence: TGTGCCAGCATTAACGAGGAATCCGGACAATTCTTC. Residues: CASINEESGQFF.